This T cell receptor (beta chain) came from a study of blood T cell repertoires in COVID-19. About the study: COVID-19 samples collected from the United States, Italy and Spain covered acute and convalescent phases. From T cells, B-cell-depleted T cells, or PBMCs came the material, which was cDNA or gDNA.

For this clone: The identical CDR3 is also encoded by other nucleotide sequences in the sample.

CDR1 and CDR2 from the germline V gene are SGHRS and YFSETQ. V lost 1 base to trimming and J lost 2 bases, with 7 bases between them. This CDR3 is built from 13 residues. Authors' methods: For nucleated cells, counts were estimated from reference gene primer amplification. TCRdb's table, derived via immunoSEQ multiplex PCR, lists solely in-frame clones and lacks some. V and J calls and clone size are given by that table; D and trimming were obtained from the DNA. The repertoire holds 20,000 to 25,000 clones, approximately 88% seen once, with 3.2% in the top ten. V is TRBV5-1 and J is TRBJ2-7; D not resolved. Sequenced sample: peripheral blood. The clonotype originates from a middle-aged man with acute or convalescent COVID-19. The CDR3 is CASSLFPTYEQYF. DNA of the CDR3: TGCGCCAGCAGCTTGTTCCCCACCTACGAGCAGTACTTC.